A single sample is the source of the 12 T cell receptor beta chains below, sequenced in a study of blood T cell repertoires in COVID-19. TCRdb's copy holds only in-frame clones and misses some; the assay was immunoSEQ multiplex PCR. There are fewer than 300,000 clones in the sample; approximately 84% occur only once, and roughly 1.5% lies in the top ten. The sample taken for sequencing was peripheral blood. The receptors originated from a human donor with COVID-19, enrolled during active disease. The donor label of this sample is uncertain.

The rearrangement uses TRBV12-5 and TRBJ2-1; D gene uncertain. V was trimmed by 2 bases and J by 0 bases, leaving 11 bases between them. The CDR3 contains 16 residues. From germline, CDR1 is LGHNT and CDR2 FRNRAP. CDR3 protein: CASGLLSSYSYNEQFF. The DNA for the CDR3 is TGTGCTAGTGGTTTGTTGTCTTCCTACTCCTACAATGAGCAGTTCTTC.

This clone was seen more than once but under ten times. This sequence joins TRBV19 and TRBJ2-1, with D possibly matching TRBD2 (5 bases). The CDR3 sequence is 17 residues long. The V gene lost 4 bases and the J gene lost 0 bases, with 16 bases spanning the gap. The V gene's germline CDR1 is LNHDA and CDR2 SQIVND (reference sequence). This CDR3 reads CASSKGESGLSYNEQFF. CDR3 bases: TGTGCCAGTAGTAAAGGTGAAAGCGGACTCTCCTACAATGAGCAGTTCTTC.

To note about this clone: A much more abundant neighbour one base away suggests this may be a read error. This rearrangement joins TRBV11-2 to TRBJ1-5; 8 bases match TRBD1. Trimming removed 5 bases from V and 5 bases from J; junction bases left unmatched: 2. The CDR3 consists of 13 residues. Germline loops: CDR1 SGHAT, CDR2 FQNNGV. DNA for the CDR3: TGTGCCAGCAGCCAGGACAGGGATCAGCCCCAGCATTTT. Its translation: CASSQDRDQPQHF. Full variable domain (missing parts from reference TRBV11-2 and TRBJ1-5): EAGVAQSPRYKIIEKRQSVAFWCNPISGHATLYWYQQILGQGPKLLIQFQNNGVVDDSQLPKDRFSAERLKGVDSTLKIQPAKLEDSAVYLCASSQDRDQPQHFGDGTRLSIL.

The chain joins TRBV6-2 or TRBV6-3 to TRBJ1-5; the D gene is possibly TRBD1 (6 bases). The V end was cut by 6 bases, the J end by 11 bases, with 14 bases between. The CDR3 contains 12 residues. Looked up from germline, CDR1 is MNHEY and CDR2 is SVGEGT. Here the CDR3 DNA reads TGTGCCAGCAGCGAAGGGGGGGTGGCCCAGCATTTT. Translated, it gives CASSEGGVAQHF.

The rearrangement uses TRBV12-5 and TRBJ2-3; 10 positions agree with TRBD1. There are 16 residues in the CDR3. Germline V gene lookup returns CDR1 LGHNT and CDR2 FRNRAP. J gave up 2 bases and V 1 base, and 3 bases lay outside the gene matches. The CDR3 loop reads CASGLGGQGTTDTQYF. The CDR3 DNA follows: TGTGCTAGTGGTTTGGGGGGACAGGGGACCACAGATACGCAGTATTTT. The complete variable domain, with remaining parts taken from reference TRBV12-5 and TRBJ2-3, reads DARVTQTPRHKVTEMGQEVTMRCQPILGHNTVFWYRQTMMQGLELLAYFRNRAPLDDSGMPKDRFSAEMPDATLATLKIQPSEPRDSAVYFCASGLGGQGTTDTQYFGPGTRLTVL.

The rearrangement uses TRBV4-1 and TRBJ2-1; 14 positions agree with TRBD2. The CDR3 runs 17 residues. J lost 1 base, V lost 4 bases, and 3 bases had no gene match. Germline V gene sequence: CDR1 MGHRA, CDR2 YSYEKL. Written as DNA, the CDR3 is TGCGCCAGCAGCCCGGGACTAGCGGGAGTATCCTACAATGAGCAGTTCTTC. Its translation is CASSPGLAGVSYNEQFF.

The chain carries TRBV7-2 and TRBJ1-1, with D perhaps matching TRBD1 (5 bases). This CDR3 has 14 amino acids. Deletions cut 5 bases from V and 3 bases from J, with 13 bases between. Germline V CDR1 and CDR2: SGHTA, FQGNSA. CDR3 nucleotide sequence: TGTGCCAGCAGCGGGCAGGGAGGTGACACTGAAGCTTTCTTT. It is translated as CASSGQGGDTEAFF. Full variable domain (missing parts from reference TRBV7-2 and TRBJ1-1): GAGVSQSPSNKVTEKGKDVELRCDPISGHTALYWYRQSLGQGLEFLIYFQGNSAPDKSGLPSDRFSAERTGGSVSTLTIQRTQQEDSAVYLCASSGQGGDTEAFFGQGTRLTVV.

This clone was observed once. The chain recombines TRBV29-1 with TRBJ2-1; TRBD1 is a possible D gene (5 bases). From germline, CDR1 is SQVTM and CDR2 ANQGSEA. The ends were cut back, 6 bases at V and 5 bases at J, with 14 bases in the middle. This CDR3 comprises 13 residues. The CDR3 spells CSVSDRLNNEQFF. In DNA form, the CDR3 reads TGCAGCGTCTCAGACAGATTGAACAATGAGCAGTTCTTC.

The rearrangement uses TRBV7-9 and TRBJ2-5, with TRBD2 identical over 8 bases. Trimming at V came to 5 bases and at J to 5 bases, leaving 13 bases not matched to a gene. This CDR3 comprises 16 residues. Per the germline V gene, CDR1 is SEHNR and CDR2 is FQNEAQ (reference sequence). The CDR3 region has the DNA TGTGCCAGCAGCCCTTCCGCGGGGGGAGTAACGGAGACCCAGTACTTC. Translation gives CASSPSAGGVTETQYF.

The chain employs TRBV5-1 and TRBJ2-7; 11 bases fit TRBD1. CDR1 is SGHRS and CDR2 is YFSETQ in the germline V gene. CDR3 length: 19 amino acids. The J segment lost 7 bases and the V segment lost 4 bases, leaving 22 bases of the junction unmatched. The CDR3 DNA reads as TGCGCCAGCAGCACCTGGACAGGGGGCGACCTCTCAACTACAAATGAGCAGTACTTC. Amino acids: CASSTWTGGDLSTTNEQYF.

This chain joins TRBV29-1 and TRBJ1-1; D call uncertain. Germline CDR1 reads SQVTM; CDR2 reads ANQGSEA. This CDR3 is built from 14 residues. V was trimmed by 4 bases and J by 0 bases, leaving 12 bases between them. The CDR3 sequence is CSVGLGELNTEAFF. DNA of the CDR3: TGCAGCGTTGGCCTGGGAGAGTTGAACACTGAAGCTTTCTTT.

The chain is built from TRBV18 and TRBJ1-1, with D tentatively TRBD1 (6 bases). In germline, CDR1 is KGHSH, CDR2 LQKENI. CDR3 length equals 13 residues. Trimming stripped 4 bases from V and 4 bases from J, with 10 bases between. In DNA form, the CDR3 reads TGTGCCAGCTCACGAGGGGGGGGCACTGAAGCTTTCTTT. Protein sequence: CASSRGGGTEAFF.